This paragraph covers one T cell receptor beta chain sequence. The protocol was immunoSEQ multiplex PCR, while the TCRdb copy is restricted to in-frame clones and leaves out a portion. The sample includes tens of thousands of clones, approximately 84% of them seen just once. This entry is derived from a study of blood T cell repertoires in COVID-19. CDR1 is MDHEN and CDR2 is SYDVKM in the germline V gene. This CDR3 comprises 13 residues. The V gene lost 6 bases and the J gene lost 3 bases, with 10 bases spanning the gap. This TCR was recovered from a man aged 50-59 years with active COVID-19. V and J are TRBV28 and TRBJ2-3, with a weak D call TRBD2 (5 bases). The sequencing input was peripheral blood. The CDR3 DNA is TGTGCCAGCAGCCCTCCGGGGACAGATACGCAGTATTTT. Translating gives CASSPPGTDTQYF.